The T cell receptor (beta chain) under discussion was sequenced for a study of CD8+CD57+ T cells in acquired aplastic anemia. Germline assignment: CDR1 DFQATT and CDR2 SNEGSKA (reference sequence). Between the trimmed V and J ends, which lost 3 bases and 1 base, there was a span of 8 bases. There are 13 residues in the CDR3. Genomic DNA, the template, was used for profiling of the TCR beta VDJ and CDR3. TCRdb re-analysed the reads in MiXCR, keeping a single row per CDR3 protein. The sample includes around 80,000 distinct CDR3 sequences, roughly two thirds of them seen just once. Selection for sequencing was limited to patients who had shown CD8+CD57+ cell expansion by flow cytometry. Patients were therapy-naive when their blood was sampled.

The sequencing input was sorted CD4+, CD8+, or CD8+CD57+ T cells (not recorded which) from PBMCs. This sequence originates from a human donor with aplastic anemia. This chain uses TRBV20-1 with TRBJ2-3; no clear D gene. The chain's CDR3 is CSARERGTDTQYF. The CDR3 DNA follows: TGCAGTGCTAGGGAACGGGGCACAGATACGCAGTATTTT.